Sequencing of this T cell receptor beta chain was carried out in a study of blood T cells in healthy people across ages. CDR3 length: 16 residues. Using a J-beta primer mix together with a sample-barcoded 5' primer, a second PCR was run for about 6 to 11 cycles. TCRdb ran MiXCR on the 5' RACE reads and lists one entry per CDR3 protein. This table has roughly 2 million distinct CDR3 sequences, roughly 49% appearing once. The chain combines TRBV21-1 with TRBJ1-1; the table's D call, TRBD1, was not checked against the DNA. TRBV21-1 is recorded as a pseudogene. The sequence came from a woman aged 40 to 50 in good health. Sequencing was performed on blood. The CDR3 nucleotides are TGTGCCAGCAGCAAAGGACAGGTCGGGGTGAACACTGAAGCTTTCTTT. It encodes CASSKGQVGVNTEAFF.